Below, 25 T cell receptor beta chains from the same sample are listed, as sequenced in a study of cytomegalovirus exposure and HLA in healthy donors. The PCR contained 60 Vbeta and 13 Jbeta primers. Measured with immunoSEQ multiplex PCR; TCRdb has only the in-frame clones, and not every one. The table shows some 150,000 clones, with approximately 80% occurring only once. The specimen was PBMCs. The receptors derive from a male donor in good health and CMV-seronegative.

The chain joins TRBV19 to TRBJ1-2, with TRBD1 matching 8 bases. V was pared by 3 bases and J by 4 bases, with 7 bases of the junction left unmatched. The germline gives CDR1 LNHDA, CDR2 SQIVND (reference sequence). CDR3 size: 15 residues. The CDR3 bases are TGTGCCAGTAGTATGGGGACAGGTCCGGGCTATGGCTACACCTTC. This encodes CASSMGTGPGYGYTF.

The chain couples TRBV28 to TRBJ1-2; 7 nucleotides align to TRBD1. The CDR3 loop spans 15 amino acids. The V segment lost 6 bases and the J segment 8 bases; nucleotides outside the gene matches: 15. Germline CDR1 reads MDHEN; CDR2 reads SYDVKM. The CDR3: CASSPSPPTGYGYTF. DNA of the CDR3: TGTGCCAGCAGCCCCAGCCCCCCGACAGGGTACGGCTACACCTTC.

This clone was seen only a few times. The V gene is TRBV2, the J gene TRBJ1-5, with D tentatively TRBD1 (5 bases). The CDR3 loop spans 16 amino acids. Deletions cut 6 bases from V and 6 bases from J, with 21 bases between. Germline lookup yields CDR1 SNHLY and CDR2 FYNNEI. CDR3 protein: CASSRLSTATFQPQHF. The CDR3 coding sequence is TGTGCCAGCAGCCGTCTTTCGACAGCGACCTTTCAGCCCCAGCATTTT.

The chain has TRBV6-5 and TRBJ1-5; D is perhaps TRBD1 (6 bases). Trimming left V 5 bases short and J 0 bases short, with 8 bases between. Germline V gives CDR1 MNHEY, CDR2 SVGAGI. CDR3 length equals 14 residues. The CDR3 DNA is TGTGCCAGCAGTGGGACACATAGCAATCAGCCCCAGCATTTT. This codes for CASSGTHSNQPQHF.

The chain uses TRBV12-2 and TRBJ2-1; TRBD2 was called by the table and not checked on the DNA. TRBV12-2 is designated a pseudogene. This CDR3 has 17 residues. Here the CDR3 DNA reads TGTGCAAGTCTCCGAGCGCCCATGGGGGGTAGGCGAAATGAGCAGTTCTTC. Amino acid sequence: CASLRAPMGGRRNEQFF.

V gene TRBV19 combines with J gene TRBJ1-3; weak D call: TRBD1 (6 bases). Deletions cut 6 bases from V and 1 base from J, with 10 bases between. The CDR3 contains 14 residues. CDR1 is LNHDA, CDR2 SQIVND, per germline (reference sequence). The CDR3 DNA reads TGTGCCAGTAGAACACAGGGATCTGGAAACACCATATATTTT. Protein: CASRTQGSGNTIYF.

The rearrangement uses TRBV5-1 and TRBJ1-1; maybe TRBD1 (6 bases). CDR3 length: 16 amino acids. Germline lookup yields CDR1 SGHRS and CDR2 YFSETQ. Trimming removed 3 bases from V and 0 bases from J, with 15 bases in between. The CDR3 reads CASSWGAGGMNTEAFF. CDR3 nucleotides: TGCGCCAGCAGCTGGGGGGCGGGGGGTATGAACACTGAAGCTTTCTTT.

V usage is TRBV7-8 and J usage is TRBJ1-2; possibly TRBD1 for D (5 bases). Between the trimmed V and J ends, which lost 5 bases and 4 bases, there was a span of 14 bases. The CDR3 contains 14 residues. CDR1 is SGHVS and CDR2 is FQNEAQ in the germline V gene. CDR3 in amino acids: CASSNGRRGYGYTF. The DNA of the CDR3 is TGTGCCAGCAGCAACGGGAGGAGGGGCTATGGCTACACCTTC. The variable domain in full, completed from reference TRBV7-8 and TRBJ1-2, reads GAGVSQSPRYKVAKRGQDVALRCDPISGHVSLFWYQQALGQGPEFLTYFQNEAQLDKSGLPSDRFFAERPEGSVSTLKIQRTQQEDSAVYLCASSNGRRGYGYTFGSGTRLTVV.

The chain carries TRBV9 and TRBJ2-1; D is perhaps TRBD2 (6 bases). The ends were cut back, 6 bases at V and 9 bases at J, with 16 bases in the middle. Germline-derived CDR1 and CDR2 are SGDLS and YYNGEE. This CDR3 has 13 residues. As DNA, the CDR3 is TGTGCCAGCACCGGACTGGGGGAGGCTGAGCAGTTCTTC. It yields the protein CASTGLGEAEQFF. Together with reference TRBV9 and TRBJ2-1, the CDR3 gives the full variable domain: DSGVTQTPKHLITATGQRVTLRCSPRSGDLSVYWYQQSLDQGLQFLIQYYNGEERAKGNILERFSAQQFPDLHSELNLSSLELGDSALYFCASTGLGEAEQFFGPGTRLTVL.

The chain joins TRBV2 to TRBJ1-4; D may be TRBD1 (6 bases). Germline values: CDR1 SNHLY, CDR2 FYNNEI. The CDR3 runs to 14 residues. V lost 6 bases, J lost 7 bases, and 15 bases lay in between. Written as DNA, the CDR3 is TGTGCCAGCAGGCCGACAGGTGGAGGTGAAAAACTGTTTTTT. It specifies CASRPTGGGEKLFF.

CDR3 nucleotide sequence: TGTGCCAGCAGCGCATCTCAGGGTAGTAAGCAGTACTTC. It encodes CASSASQGSKQYF. The genes are TRBV7-3 and TRBJ2-7, with a tentative D call TRBD1 (5 bases). This CDR3 comprises 13 residues. Germline V gene data show CDR1 as SGHTA and CDR2 as FQGTGA. The V end was cut by 5 bases, the J end by 8 bases, with 16 bases between.

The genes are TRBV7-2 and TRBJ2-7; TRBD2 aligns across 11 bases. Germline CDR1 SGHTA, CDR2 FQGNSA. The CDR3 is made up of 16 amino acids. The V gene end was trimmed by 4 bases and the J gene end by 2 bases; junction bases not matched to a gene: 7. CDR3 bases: TGTGCCAGCAGCTATAGCGGGGGGGGACCCACCTACGAGCAGTACTTC. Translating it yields CASSYSGGGPTYEQYF.

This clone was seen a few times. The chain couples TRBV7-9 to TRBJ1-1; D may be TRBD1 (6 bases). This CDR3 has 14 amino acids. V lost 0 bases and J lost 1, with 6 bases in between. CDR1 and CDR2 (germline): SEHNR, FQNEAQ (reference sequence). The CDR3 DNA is TGTGCCAGCAGCTTAGCGACAGGGAACACTGAAGCTTTCTTT. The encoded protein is CASSLATGNTEAFF.

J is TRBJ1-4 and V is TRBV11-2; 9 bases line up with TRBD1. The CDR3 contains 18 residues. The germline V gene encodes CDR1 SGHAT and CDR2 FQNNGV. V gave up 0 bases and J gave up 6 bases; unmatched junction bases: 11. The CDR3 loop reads CASSLDWAVGTGHEKLFF. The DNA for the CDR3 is TGTGCCAGCAGCTTAGATTGGGCCGTCGGGACAGGGCATGAAAAACTGTTTTTT.

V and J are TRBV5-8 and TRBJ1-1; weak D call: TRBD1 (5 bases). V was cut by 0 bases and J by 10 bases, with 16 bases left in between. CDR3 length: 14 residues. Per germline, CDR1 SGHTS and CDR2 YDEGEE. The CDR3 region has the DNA TGTGCCAGCAGCTTGGCCATGGTCCAGCAGGGAGCTTTCTTT. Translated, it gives CASSLAMVQQGAFF.

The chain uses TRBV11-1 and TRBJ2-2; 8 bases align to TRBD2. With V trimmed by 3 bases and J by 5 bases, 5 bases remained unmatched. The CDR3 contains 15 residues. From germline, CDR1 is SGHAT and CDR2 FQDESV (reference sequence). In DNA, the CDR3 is TGTGCCAGCAGCTTCCGGCCGGGAGGGACCGGGGAGCTGTTTTTT. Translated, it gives CASSFRPGGTGELFF. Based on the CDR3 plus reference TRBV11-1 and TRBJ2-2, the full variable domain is EAEVAQSPRYKITEKSQAVAFWCDPISGHATLYWYRQILGQGPELLVQFQDESVVDDSQLPKDRFSAERLKGVDSTLKIQPAELGDSAMYLCASSFRPGGTGELFFGEGSRLTVL.

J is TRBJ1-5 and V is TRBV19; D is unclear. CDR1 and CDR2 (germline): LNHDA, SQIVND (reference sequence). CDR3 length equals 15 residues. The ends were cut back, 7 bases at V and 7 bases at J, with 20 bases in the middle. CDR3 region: CASNPLYGMEQPQHF. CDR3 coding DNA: TGTGCCAGTAACCCCCTCTACGGGATGGAACAGCCCCAGCATTTT. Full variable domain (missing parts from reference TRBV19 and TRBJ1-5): DGGITQSPKYLFRKEGQNVTLSCEQNLNHDAMYWYRQDPGQGLRLIYYSQIVNDFQKGDIAEGYSVSREKKESFPLTVTSAQKNPTAFYLCASNPLYGMEQPQHFGDGTRLSIL.

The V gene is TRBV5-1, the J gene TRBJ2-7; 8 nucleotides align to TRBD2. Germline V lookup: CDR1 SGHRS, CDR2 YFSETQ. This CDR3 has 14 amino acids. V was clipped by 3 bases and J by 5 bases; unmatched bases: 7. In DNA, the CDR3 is TGCGCCAGCAGCTCCTCGGGAGGGCGAGACGAGCAGTACTTC. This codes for CASSSSGGRDEQYF.

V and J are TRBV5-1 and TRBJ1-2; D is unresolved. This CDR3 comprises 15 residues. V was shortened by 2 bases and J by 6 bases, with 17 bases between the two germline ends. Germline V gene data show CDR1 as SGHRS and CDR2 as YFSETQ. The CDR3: CASSFMAIEFNGYTF. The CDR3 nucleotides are TGCGCCAGCAGCTTCATGGCCATTGAATTTAATGGCTACACCTTC.

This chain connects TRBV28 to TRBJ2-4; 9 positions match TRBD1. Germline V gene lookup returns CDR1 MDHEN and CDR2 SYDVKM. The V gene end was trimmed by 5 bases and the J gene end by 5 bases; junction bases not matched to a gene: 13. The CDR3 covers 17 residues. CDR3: CASSDFGTGTHENIQYF. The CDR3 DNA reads TGTGCCAGCAGTGACTTCGGGACAGGGACCCATGAAAACATTCAGTACTTC. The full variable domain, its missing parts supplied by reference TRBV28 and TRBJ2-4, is DVKVTQSSRYLVKRTGEKVFLECVQDMDHENMFWYRQDPGLGLRLIYFSYDVKMKEKGDIPEGYSVSREKKERFSLILESASTNQTSMYLCASSDFGTGTHENIQYFGAGTRLSVL.

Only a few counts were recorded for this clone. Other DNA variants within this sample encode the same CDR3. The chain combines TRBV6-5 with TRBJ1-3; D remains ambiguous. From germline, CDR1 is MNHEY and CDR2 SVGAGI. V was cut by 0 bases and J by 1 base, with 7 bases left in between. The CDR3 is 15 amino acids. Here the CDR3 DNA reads TGTGCCAGCAGTTACTCGAGAGGGTCTGGAAACACCATATATTTT. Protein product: CASSYSRGSGNTIYF.

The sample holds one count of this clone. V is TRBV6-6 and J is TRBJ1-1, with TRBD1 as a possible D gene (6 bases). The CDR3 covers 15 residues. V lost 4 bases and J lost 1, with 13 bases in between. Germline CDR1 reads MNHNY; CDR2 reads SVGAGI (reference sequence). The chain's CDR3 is CASSSPQQGNTEAFF. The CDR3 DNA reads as TGTGCCAGCAGTTCCCCCCAACAGGGGAACACTGAAGCTTTCTTT.

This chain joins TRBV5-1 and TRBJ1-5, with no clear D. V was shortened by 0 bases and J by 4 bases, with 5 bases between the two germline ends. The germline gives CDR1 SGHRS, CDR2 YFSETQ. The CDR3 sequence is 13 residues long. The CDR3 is CASSLAENQPQHF. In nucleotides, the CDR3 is TGCGCCAGCAGCTTGGCCGAGAATCAGCCCCAGCATTTT.

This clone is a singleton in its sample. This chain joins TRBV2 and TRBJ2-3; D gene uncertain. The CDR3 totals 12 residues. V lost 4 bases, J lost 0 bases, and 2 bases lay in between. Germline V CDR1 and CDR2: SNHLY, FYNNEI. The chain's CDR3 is CASSVSTDTQYF. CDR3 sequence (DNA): TGTGCCAGCAGTGTAAGCACAGATACGCAGTATTTT.

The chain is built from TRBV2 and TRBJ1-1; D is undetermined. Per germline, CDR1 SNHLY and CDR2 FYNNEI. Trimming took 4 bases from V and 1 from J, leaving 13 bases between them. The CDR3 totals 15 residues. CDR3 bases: TGTGCCAGCAGTGGGGTTGGAGGAGCGAACACTGAAGCTTTCTTT. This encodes CASSGVGGANTEAFF.